This T cell receptor beta chain was identified in a study of molecular identifiers for immune sequencing clone quantification. TCRdb called the PCR reads again in MiXCR, with one record for every CDR3 protein. The data hold about 97,000 distinct CDR3 sequences, with around 37% observed a single time. This sequence originates from a human donor in good health. Some libraries in this study had Jurkat cell RNA spiked in. The material sequenced was naive CD8+ T cells from blood, with Jurkat cell RNA spiked in. Documented subset: FACS-sorted CD8+CD4-CCR7+CD45RA+ naive T cells.

The CDR3 protein is CASSLVLAGYQETQYF. CDR3 DNA: TGTGCCAGCAGCTTAGTACTAGCGGGCTACCAAGAGACCCAGTACTTC. The J gene is TRBJ2-5, the V gene TRBV7-2; 9 bases are a match to TRBD2. The CDR3 is made up of 16 amino acids. The V gene end was trimmed by 1 base and the J gene end by 0 bases; junction bases not matched to a gene: 3. Germline assignment: CDR1 SGHTA and CDR2 FQGNSA.